This is a list of T cell receptor beta chains from one sample in a study of cytomegalovirus exposure and HLA in healthy donors. This table comes from immunoSEQ multiplex PCR, and its TCRdb copy is limited to in-frame clones, with some not included. This table has around 140,000 clones, over 80% appearing once. Sequenced input: PBMCs. Every receptor here comes from a woman in her 30s in good health and CMV-seronegative. The CDR3 runs from the conserved cysteine through the conserved F or W. D genes are given only for firm matches. Not all rows give a size; the values are once, few, many and, for expanded clones, a class.

>TRBV5-1|NA|TRBJ2-1|NA
CASRGSGRELYNEQFF
TGCGCCAGTAGGGGATCGGGCAGAGAACTATACAATGAGCAGTTCTTC
>TRBV15|NA|TRBJ2-1|NA
CATSTNKGTQFF
TGTGCCACCAGCACTAATAAAGGGACTCAATTCTTC
>TRBV5-4|once|TRBJ2-1|TRBD1
CASSLQTGGYNEQFF
TGTGCCAGCAGCTTGCAGACAGGGGGATACAATGAGCAGTTCTTC
>TRBV7-8|NA|TRBJ2-3|TRBD1
CASSLSGQGDTDTQYF
TGTGCCAGCAGCCTAAGCGGACAGGGAGACACAGATACGCAGTATTTT
>TRBV5-6|NA|TRBJ1-1|NA
CASSWSGVTEAFF
TGTGCCAGCAGCTGGTCAGGGGTCACTGAAGCTTTCTTT
>TRBV19|NA|TRBJ2-1|TRBD2
CASSKGGLAGVLNEQFF
TGTGCCAGTAGTAAGGGGGGACTAGCGGGAGTTTTGAATGAGCAGTTCTTC
>TRBV5-1|NA|TRBJ2-3|NA
CASRETGQAGTDTQYF
TGCGCCAGCAGGGAGACGGGACAAGCTGGCACAGATACGCAGTATTTT
>TRBV7-9|NA|TRBJ2-5|NA
CSSSLARKGIQETQYF
TGTTCCAGCAGCTTAGCGCGAAAGGGGATACAAGAGACCCAGTACTTC
>TRBV7-9|NA|TRBJ1-1|NA
CASSPKETEAFF
TGTGCCAGCAGCCCTAAGGAGACTGAAGCTTTCTTT
>TRBV13|NA|TRBJ2-7|TRBD2
CASSLVYGGDYEQYF
TGTGCCAGCAGCTTAGTATATGGGGGGGACTACGAGCAGTACTTC
>TRBV15|NA|TRBJ2-7|TRBD1
CATSRDRGTGAHEQYF
TGTGCCACCAGCAGAGATCGGGGGACAGGGGCACACGAGCAGTACTTC
>TRBV5-4|NA|TRBJ2-7|NA
CASSLGRDYEQYF
TGTGCCAGCAGCTTGGGCAGGGACTACGAGCAGTACTTC